This T cell receptor beta chain stems from a study of OX40 agonist ivuxolimab in advanced cancers. Study information: An anti-OX40 (CD134) antibody with agonistic activity, ivuxolimab, was administered to patients. Findings and limits, study-wide: At doses 0.1 to 3.0 mg/kg, CD4+ and CD8+ clones expanded.

Using immunoSEQ multiplex PCR, the repertoire was profiled, and TCRdb retains in-frame clones only, with some absent. The table has around 88,000 clones, around 90% seen once. On this clone: Its antigen is still unknown.

This clonotype originated in an adult with an advanced solid tumor such as melanoma, head and neck, liver or kidney cancer. The sample consisted of CD4+ or CD8+ T cells sorted from blood, taken in a trial of the OX40 agonist ivuxolimab.

The CDR3 coding sequence is TGTGCCAGCAGTGCGACTAGCGGGAAATCGTCCTACGAGCAGTACTTC. It specifies CASSATSGKSSYEQYF. The rearrangement links TRBV6-1 to TRBJ2-7; 11 bases agree with TRBD2. Germline lookup yields CDR1 MNHNS and CDR2 SASEGT. V dropped 4 bases and J dropped 1; count of bases not matched to a gene: 6. The CDR3 is 16 residues long.